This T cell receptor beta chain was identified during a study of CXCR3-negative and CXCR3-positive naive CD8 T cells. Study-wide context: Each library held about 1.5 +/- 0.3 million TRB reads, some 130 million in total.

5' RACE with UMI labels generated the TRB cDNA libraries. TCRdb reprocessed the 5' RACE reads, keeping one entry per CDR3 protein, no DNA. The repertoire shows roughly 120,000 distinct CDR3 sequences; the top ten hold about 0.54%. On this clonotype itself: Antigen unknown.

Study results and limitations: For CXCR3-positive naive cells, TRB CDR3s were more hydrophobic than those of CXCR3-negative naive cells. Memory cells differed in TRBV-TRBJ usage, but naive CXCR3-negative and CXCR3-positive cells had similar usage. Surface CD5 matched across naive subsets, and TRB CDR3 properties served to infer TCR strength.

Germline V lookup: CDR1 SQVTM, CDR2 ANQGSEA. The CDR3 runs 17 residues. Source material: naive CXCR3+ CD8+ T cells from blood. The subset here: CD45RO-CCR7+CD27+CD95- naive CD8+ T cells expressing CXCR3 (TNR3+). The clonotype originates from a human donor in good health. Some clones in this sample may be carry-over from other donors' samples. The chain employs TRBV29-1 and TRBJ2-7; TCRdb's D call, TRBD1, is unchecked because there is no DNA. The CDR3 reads CSVWGVDRTGSSYEQYF.